A selection of T cell receptor beta chains follows, all from one sample in a study of OX40 agonist ivuxolimab in advanced cancers. Here immunoSEQ multiplex PCR was the method, and the copy in TCRdb shows in-frame clones only, minus some. The sample records tens of thousands of clones, more than 75% being singletons. Sequenced material: CD4+ or CD8+ T cells sorted from blood, taken in a trial of the OX40 agonist ivuxolimab. Source of these receptors: an adult with an advanced solid tumor such as melanoma, head and neck, liver or kidney cancer. CDR3s include the opening cysteine and the closing phenylalanine or tryptophan. D genes are given only for firm matches. Rows may omit the clone size; those that give it use once, few, many or a size class.

V: TRBV10-3; size: NA; J: TRBJ1-1; D: TRBD1; DNA: TGTGCCATCAGTCGAGGGACAGGGGGCGTTGGGACTGAAGCTTTCTTT; CDR3: CAISRGTGGVGTEAFF
V: TRBV4-2; size: once; J: TRBJ2-1; D: TRBD2; DNA: TGTGCCAGCAGCCAACAACTAGCGGGAGGGGCCTACAATGAGCAGTTCTTC; CDR3: CASSQQLAGGAYNEQFF
V: TRBV29-1; size: NA; J: TRBJ2-3; D: NA; DNA: TGCAGCGTTGAATTACGGAGCACAGATACGCAGTATTTT; CDR3: CSVELRSTDTQYF
V: TRBV6-1; size: NA; J: TRBJ2-3; D: NA; DNA: TGTGCGGGGGCGGGAACGGCCACAGATACGCAGTATTTT; CDR3: CAGAGTATDTQYF
V: TRBV7-9; size: NA; J: TRBJ2-3; D: TRBD2; DNA: TGTGCCAGCAGCTCGGGACTAGCGGGCACAGATACGCAGTATTTT; CDR3: CASSSGLAGTDTQYF
V: TRBV28; size: NA; J: TRBJ2-7; D: TRBD1; DNA: TGTGCCAGCAGTTCGGGACAGGGGTACGAGCAGTACTTC; CDR3: CASSSGQGYEQYF
V: TRBV5-4; size: NA; J: TRBJ1-2; D: NA; DNA: TGTGCCAGCAGCTTGGCAGGGAACTATGGCTACACCTTC; CDR3: CASSLAGNYGYTF
V: TRBV28; size: NA; J: TRBJ2-1; D: TRBD2; DNA: TGTGCCAGCTCCCGAAGCGGGGGTCATAATGAGCAGTTCTTC; CDR3: CASSRSGGHNEQFF
V: TRBV9; size: NA; J: TRBJ2-1; D: NA; DNA: TGTGCCAGCAGAACGGGGTTCTCCTACAATGAGCAGTTCTTC; CDR3: CASRTGFSYNEQFF
V: TRBV6-5; size: NA; J: TRBJ1-2; D: NA; DNA: TGTGCCAGCAGACCGGGACGGCGCTATGGCTACACCTTC; CDR3: CASRPGRRYGYTF
V: TRBV27; size: few; J: TRBJ2-1; D: TRBD1; DNA: TGTGCCAGCAGCCCTTACTCGGGACAGGGGCACAATGAGCAGTTCTTC; CDR3: CASSPYSGQGHNEQFF
V: TRBV2; size: NA; J: TRBJ1-5; D: NA; DNA: TGTGCCAGCAGTGAATTGGGTCTCCGTAGCAATCAGCCCCAGCATTTT; CDR3: CASSELGLRSNQPQHF
V: TRBV30; size: NA; J: TRBJ2-5; D: NA; DNA: TGTGCCTGGAGTGTACGGGGGGCCCTTGGAGAGACCCAGTACTTC; CDR3: CAWSVRGALGETQYF
V: TRBV2; size: once; J: TRBJ2-1; D: NA; DNA: TGTGCCAGCAGTGATAGGGTATCCGTCCCCTACAATGAGCAGTTCTTC; CDR3: CASSDRVSVPYNEQFF
V: TRBV9; size: NA; J: TRBJ2-3; D: NA; DNA: TGTGCCAGCAGCCTCGGGGGTATGAGCACAGATACGCAGTATTTT; CDR3: CASSLGGMSTDTQYF
V: TRBV11-2; size: NA; J: TRBJ1-1; D: NA; DNA: TGTGCCAGCCAGAGGTCAGGGGTAGATATTGAAGCTTTCTTT; CDR3: CASQRSGVDIEAFF
V: TRBV21-1; size: once; J: TRBJ2-5; D: NA; DNA: TGTGCCAGCAGCAGGACTAGCGGGAGGGACGAGGAGACCCAGTACTTC; CDR3: CASSRTSGRDEETQYF
V: TRBV30; size: NA; J: TRBJ2-1; D: TRBD2; DNA: TGTGCCTGGAGGCTTCCTAAGCGGGGCGACAATGAGCAGTTCTTC; CDR3: CAWRLPKRGDNEQFF
V: TRBV4-1; size: NA; J: TRBJ2-7; D: NA; DNA: TGCGCCAGCAGCCAAGGCGCGGGGTTGACAGGAGGTGAGCAGTACTTC; CDR3: CASSQGAGLTGGEQYF
V: TRBV2; size: NA; J: TRBJ2-7; D: NA; DNA: TGTGCCAGCAGCGGACAGTACGAGCAGTACTTC; CDR3: CASSGQYEQYF
V: TRBV9; size: NA; J: TRBJ2-7; D: NA; DNA: TGTGCCAGCAGCCGAGGATGGGGGGGCCTCTACGAGCAGTACTTC; CDR3: CASSRGWGGLYEQYF
V: TRBV11-2; size: NA; J: TRBJ2-5; D: TRBD1; DNA: TGTGCCAGCAGCGAGTGGACAGGGGGAGAAGAGACCCAGTACTTC; CDR3: CASSEWTGGEETQYF
V: TRBV13; size: NA; J: TRBJ2-5; D: NA; DNA: TGTGCCAGCAGCTTCGGTGCTGTCGGTCAAGAGACCCAGTACTTC; CDR3: CASSFGAVGQETQYF
V: TRBV11-2; size: NA; J: TRBJ2-4; D: NA; DNA: TGTGCCAGCAGCTTTGAAAGGACAGCCAAAAACATTCAGTACTTC; CDR3: CASSFERTAKNIQYF
V: TRBV9; size: NA; J: TRBJ1-6; D: TRBD1; DNA: TGTGCCAGCAGGGCCCCCGGACAGGATAATTCACCCCTCCACTTT; CDR3: CASRAPGQDNSPLHF
V: TRBV7-2; size: NA; J: TRBJ2-6; D: NA; DNA: TGTGCCAGCAGCTTAAGACACTCTGGGGCCAACGTCCTGACTTTC; CDR3: CASSLRHSGANVLTF
V: TRBV7-9; size: NA; J: TRBJ1-6; D: NA; DNA: TGTGCCAGCAGCTTGCTGCCGGCCTCACCCCTCCACTTT; CDR3: CASSLLPASPLHF
V: TRBV18; size: NA; J: TRBJ2-1; D: TRBD1; DNA: TGTGCCAGCTCAAACCAGGGGGCGTACAATGAGCAGTTCTTC; CDR3: CASSNQGAYNEQFF
V: TRBV9; size: NA; J: TRBJ1-2; D: NA; DNA: TGTGCCAGCAGCGTACTTAACTATGGCTACACCTTC; CDR3: CASSVLNYGYTF
V: TRBV5-5; size: NA; J: TRBJ2-1; D: TRBD1; DNA: TGTGCCAGCAGCCCACCGACAGGGCTCTACAATGAGCAGTTCTTC; CDR3: CASSPPTGLYNEQFF
V: TRBV6-5; size: NA; J: TRBJ1-5; D: NA; DNA: TGTGCCAGCAGCCGGGACGGCAGCAATCAGCCCCAGCATTTT; CDR3: CASSRDGSNQPQHF
V: TRBV10-3; size: NA; J: TRBJ1-2; D: TRBD1; DNA: TGTGCCATCAATCCCGACAGGGCGGTCTATGGCTACACCTTC; CDR3: CAINPDRAVYGYTF
V: TRBV28; size: NA; J: TRBJ1-2; D: NA; DNA: TGTGCCAGCAGTTTAAATACCCTCGGGCGGGGCTACACCTTC; CDR3: CASSLNTLGRGYTF
V: TRBV7-8; size: NA; J: TRBJ2-7; D: NA; DNA: TGTGCCAGCAGCTTAGCGGGCAGGGGCGGGGACTACGAGCAGTACTTC; CDR3: CASSLAGRGGDYEQYF
V: TRBV5-1; size: NA; J: TRBJ1-1; D: NA; DNA: TGCGCCAGCAGCTTGGTGGGGAGCGGAAACACTGAAGCTTTCTTT; CDR3: CASSLVGSGNTEAFF
V: TRBV6-4; size: few; J: TRBJ2-1; D: NA; DNA: TGTGCCAGCAGTGACTCTGGGCAGGGCACTGGCAATGAGCAGTTCTTC; CDR3: CASSDSGQGTGNEQFF
V: TRBV5-4; size: once; J: TRBJ2-2; D: NA; DNA: TGTGCCAGCAGCTTGCAATTGGCGGGAACCGGGGAGCTGTTTTTT; CDR3: CASSLQLAGTGELFF
V: TRBV7-8; size: NA; J: TRBJ1-3; D: NA; DNA: TGTGCCAGCAGCTTTATGCCTGGAAACACCATATATTTT; CDR3: CASSFMPGNTIYF
V: TRBV4-1; size: NA; J: TRBJ2-1; D: NA; DNA: TGCGCCAGCAGCCAAGATGGAAGTGGGCGGTTCTTC; CDR3: CASSQDGSGRFF
V: TRBV27; size: NA; J: TRBJ2-3; D: NA; DNA: TGTGCCAGCAGTGCCCCTTCGGACAGAAGCACAGATACGCAGTATTTT; CDR3: CASSAPSDRSTDTQYF
V: TRBV27; size: NA; J: TRBJ2-7; D: TRBD1; DNA: TGTGCCAGCAGAGCCGGGACAGGGGGCTCCTACGAGCAGTACTTC; CDR3: CASRAGTGGSYEQYF
V: TRBV19; size: few; J: TRBJ1-5; D: NA; DNA: TGTGCCAGTAAAATGGTTATGGGGAGCAATCAGCCCCAGCATTTT; CDR3: CASKMVMGSNQPQHF
V: TRBV11-2; size: once; J: TRBJ2-3; D: NA; DNA: TGTGCCAGCAGCTCGCCGGGCAGGAGCGATACGCAGTATTTT; CDR3: CASSSPGRSDTQYF
V: TRBV7-2; size: NA; J: TRBJ1-2; D: TRBD1; DNA: TGTGCCAGCAGCTTAGGCCCGGACAGGGCTGGCTACACCTTC; CDR3: CASSLGPDRAGYTF
V: TRBV18; size: few; J: TRBJ1-5; D: NA; DNA: TGTGCCAGCTCACCTGGAATCTTAGGACAGTTCCACAATCAGCCCCAGCATTTT; CDR3: CASSPGILGQFHNQPQHF
V: TRBV11-2; size: NA; J: TRBJ2-3; D: NA; DNA: TGTGCCAGCAGCTTAATTGGATTGGGCACAGATACGCAGTATTTT; CDR3: CASSLIGLGTDTQYF
V: TRBV29-1; size: NA; J: TRBJ2-2; D: NA; DNA: TGCAGCGTCGGGGTGGGGGCGAACACCGGGGAGCTGTTTTTT; CDR3: CSVGVGANTGELFF
V: TRBV28; size: NA; J: TRBJ2-1; D: TRBD1; DNA: TGTGCCAGCAGTTTGGTGCCGGACAGGTCAAGCCCAGGCTCCTACAATGAGCAGTTCTTC; CDR3: CASSLVPDRSSPGSYNEQFF
V: TRBV29-1; size: NA; J: TRBJ1-2; D: NA; DNA: TGCAGCGTTGTACGGCAGGGTAGATACTATGGCTACACCTTC; CDR3: CSVVRQGRYYGYTF
V: TRBV10-3; size: NA; J: TRBJ2-4; D: TRBD1; DNA: TGTGCCATCAGTGACAGGGGGTCAGCGAACATTCAGTACTTC; CDR3: CAISDRGSANIQYF
V: TRBV20-1; size: NA; J: TRBJ1-1; D: NA; DNA: TGCAGTGCTAGCCAGGGTGATGAAGCTTTCTTT; CDR3: CSASQGDEAFF
V: TRBV11-2; size: NA; J: TRBJ2-5; D: NA; DNA: TGTGCCAGCACCCCCTCCGATAGAGAGACCCAGTACTTC; CDR3: CASTPSDRETQYF
V: TRBV6-1; size: NA; J: TRBJ1-4; D: NA; DNA: TGTGCCAGCAGTAGAGGGGTGGCTAATGAAAAACTGTTTTTT; CDR3: CASSRGVANEKLFF
V: TRBV4-1; size: few; J: TRBJ2-1; D: NA; DNA: TGCGCCAGCAGCCAAGGCACAGGGGGGGGTGGGGCTGAGCAGTTCTTC; CDR3: CASSQGTGGGGAEQFF